This T cell receptor (beta chain) was retrieved from a study of shared clonotypes between healthy human individuals. At the level of the study: Per-donor plates numbered three CD4 naive, three CD4 memory, two CD8 naive and one CD8 memory.

Each sample came from a Caucasian adult donor living in Nashville, Tennessee. Method: immunoSEQ multiplex PCR; TCRdb's copy keeps in-frame clones and lacks some. Of about 690,000 clones in the sample, roughly 91% were seen once. This CDR3 region has 16 residues. The V gene end was trimmed by 0 bases and the J gene end by 7 bases; junction bases not matched to a gene: 9. The germline CDR1 and CDR2 sequences are SGDLS and YYNGEE. As to this clone: The antigen remains undetermined.

General study findings and limits: Some naive CD4 clonotypes, roughly 4.7%, turned up in common across a few donors. Clonotype sharing among donors was thought likely to change with sequencing depth.

V is TRBV9 and J is TRBJ2-1, with 8 bases identical to TRBD2. Sequenced input: memory CD8+ T cells from PBMCs. Subset meaning: CD45RO+ cells pooled with CCR7-negative TemRA cells. This clonotype was obtained from a man aged 18 to 29 in good health. Some clones in this sample may be carry-over from other donors' samples. The DNA of the CDR3 is TGTGCCAGCAGCGTAGTTCCAGCGGGAGCGCAAAATGAGCAGTTCTTC. This gives the protein CASSVVPAGAQNEQFF.